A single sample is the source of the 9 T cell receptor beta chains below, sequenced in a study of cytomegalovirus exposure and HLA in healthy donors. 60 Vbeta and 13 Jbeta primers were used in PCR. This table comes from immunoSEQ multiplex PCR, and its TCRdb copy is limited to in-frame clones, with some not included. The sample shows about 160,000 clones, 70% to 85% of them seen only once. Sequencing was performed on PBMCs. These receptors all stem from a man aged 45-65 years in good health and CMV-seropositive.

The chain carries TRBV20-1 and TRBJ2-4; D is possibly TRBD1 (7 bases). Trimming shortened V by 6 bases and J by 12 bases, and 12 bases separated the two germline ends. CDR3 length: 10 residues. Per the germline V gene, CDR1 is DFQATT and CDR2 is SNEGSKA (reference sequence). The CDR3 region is CSAQGGTQYF. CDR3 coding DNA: TGCAGTGCGCAGGGGGGAACTCAGTACTTC.

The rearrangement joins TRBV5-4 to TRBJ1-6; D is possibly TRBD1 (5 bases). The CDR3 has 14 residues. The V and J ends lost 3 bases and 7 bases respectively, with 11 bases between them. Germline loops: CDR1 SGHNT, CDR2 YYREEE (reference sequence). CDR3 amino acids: CASSSFDRNSPLHF. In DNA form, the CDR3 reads TGTGCCAGCAGCTCCTTTGACAGAAATTCACCCCTCCACTTT. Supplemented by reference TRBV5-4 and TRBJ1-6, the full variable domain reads ETGVTQSPTHLIKTRGQQVTLRCSSQSGHNTVSWYQQALGQGPQFIFQYYREEENGRGNFPPRFSGLQFPNYSSELNVNALELDDSALYLCASSSFDRNSPLHFGNGTRLTVT.

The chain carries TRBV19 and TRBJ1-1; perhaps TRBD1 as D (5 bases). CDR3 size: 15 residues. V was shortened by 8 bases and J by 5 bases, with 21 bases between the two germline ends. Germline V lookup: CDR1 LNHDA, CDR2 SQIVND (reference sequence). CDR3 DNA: TGTGCCAGTGTCGACCTCTTACAGGTGGTGACTGAAGCTTTCTTT. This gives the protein CASVDLLQVVTEAFF.

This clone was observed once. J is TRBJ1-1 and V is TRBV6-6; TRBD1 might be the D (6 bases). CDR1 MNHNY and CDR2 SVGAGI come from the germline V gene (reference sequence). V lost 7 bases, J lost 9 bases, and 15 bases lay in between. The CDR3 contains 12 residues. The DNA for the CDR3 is TGTGCCAGCACCCTTGAGGGGGGGAAAGCTTTCTTT. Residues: CASTLEGGKAFF.

The CDR3 reads CASSFGTGAEQYF. The CDR3 region has the DNA TGTGCCAGCAGCTTCGGGACAGGGGCCGAGCAGTACTTC. The chain is built from TRBV7-8 and TRBJ2-5, with 10 nucleotides matching TRBD1. TRBJ2-7 explains the end of the DNA better; the J call may be wrong. This CDR3 has 13 amino acids. Germline assignment: CDR1 SGHVS and CDR2 FQNEAQ.

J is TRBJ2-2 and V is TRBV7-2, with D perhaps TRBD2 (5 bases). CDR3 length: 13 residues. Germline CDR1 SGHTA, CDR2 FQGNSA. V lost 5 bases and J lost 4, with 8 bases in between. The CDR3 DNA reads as TGTGCCAGCAGCCCGGACTCCACCGGGGAGCTGTTTTTT. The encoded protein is CASSPDSTGELFF. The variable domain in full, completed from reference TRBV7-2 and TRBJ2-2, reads GAGVSQSPSNKVTEKGKDVELRCDPISGHTALYWYRQSLGQGLEFLIYFQGNSAPDKSGLPSDRFSAERTGGSVSTLTIQRTQQEDSAVYLCASSPDSTGELFFGEGSRLTVL.

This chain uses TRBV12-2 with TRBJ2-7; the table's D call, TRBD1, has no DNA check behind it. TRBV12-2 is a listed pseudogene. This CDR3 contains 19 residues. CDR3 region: CASRSGRADSVTATYEQYF. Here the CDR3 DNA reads TGTGCAAGTCGTTCAGGTAGGGCGGACAGCGTTACGGCGACCTACGAGCAGTACTTC.

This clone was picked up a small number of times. Written as DNA, the CDR3 is TGTGCCACCCTGTCAAGGGGGAGGACAGGGATCGGGGAGCTGTTTTTT. Protein sequence: CATLSRGRTGIGELFF. The V and J genes are TRBV5-4 and TRBJ2-2, with TRBD1 matching over 8 bases. This CDR3 is built from 16 residues. V lost 9 bases, J lost 7 bases, and 17 bases stayed unmatched. The germline gives CDR1 SGHNT, CDR2 YYREEE (reference sequence).

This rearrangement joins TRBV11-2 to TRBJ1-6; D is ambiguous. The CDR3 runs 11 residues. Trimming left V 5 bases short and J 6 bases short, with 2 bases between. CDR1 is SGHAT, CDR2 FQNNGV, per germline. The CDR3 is CASSRNSPLHF. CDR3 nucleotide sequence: TGTGCCAGCAGCCGTAATTCACCCCTCCACTTT. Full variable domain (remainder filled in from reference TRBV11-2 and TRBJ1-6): EAGVAQSPRYKIIEKRQSVAFWCNPISGHATLYWYQQILGQGPKLLIQFQNNGVVDDSQLPKDRFSAERLKGVDSTLKIQPAKLEDSAVYLCASSRNSPLHFGNGTRLTVT.